This record concerns one T cell receptor (beta chain) sequence. What it recognizes is unknown. This sample is drawn from a study of blood T cells in healthy people across ages. PCR was performed a second time for about 7 to 12 cycles using a sample-barcoded 5' primer and a J-beta primer mix. TCRdb re-called the 5' RACE reads with MiXCR, one entry per CDR3 protein. Of fewer than 800,000 distinct CDR3 sequences listed, around 25% were seen once; the top ten hold 9.4%. The CDR3 is 14 residues long. The J segment lost 3 bases and the V segment lost 7 bases, leaving 4 bases of the junction unmatched. Study observations and caveats: Higher diversity and more naive CD4+ cells were features of long-lived donors, compared to aged donors. The fall in TCR beta diversity per million T cells was roughly linear with age.

The sample was also linked to a second study, of T cells of mothers and their children. That report notes: Samples were provided by three healthy Caucasian mothers and their six children. Mothers and children who were related shared slightly more overlap than unrelated pairs, but not significantly more.

What was sequenced was blood. The rearrangement links TRBV12-3 or TRBV12-4 to TRBJ2-3; 10 positions agree with TRBD2. This receptor was obtained from a boy aged 5-17 years in good health. DNA of the CDR3: TGTGCCAGCACCCCACTAGCGGGGACAGATACGCAGTATTTT. Translated: CASTPLAGTDTQYF.